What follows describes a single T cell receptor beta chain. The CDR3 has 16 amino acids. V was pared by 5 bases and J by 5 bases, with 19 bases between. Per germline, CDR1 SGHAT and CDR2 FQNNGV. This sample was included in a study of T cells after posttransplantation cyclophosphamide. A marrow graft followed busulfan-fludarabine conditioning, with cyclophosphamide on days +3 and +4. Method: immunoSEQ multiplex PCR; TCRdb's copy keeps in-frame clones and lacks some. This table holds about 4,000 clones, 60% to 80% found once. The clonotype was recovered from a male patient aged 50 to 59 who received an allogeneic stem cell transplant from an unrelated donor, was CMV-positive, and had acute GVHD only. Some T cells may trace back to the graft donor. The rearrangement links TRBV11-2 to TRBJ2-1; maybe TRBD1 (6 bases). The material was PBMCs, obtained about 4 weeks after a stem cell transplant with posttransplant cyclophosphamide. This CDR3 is CASSQDLTGFNNEQFF. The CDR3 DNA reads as TGTGCCAGCAGCCAAGATCTGACAGGCTTTAACAATGAGCAGTTCTTC. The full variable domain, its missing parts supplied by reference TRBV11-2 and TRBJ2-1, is EAGVAQSPRYKIIEKRQSVAFWCNPISGHATLYWYQQILGQGPKLLIQFQNNGVVDDSQLPKDRFSAERLKGVDSTLKIQPAKLEDSAVYLCASSQDLTGFNNEQFFGPGTRLTVL.